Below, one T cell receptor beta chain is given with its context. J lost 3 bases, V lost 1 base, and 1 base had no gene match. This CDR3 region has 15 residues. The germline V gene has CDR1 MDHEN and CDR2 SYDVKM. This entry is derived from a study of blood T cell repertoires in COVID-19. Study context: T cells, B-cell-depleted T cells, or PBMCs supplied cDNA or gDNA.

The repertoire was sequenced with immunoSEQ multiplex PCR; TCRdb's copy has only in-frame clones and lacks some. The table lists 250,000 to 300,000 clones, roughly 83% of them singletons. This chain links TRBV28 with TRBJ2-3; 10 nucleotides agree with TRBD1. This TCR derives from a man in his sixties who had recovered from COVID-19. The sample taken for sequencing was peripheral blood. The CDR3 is CASSLLGQGTDTQYF. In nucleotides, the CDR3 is TGTGCCAGCAGTTTATTGGGACAGGGGACAGATACGCAGTATTTT.